The 8 T cell receptor beta chains given below trace back to one sample, sequenced in a study of blood T cells in healthy people across ages. Alongside a J-beta primer mix, a sample-barcoded 5' primer served in a second PCR lasting roughly 6 to 11 cycles. TCRdb re-analysed the 5' RACE reads in MiXCR, keeping a single row per CDR3 protein. The data show approximately 1.5 million distinct CDR3 sequences, approximately 32% seen once. The sample was blood. These receptors all come from a woman between 25 and 40 years old in good health.

About this clonotype itself: Mismatch with germline at one junction end may stem from a read error. The V call is TRBV6-1, the J call TRBJ2-2; tentative D call: TRBD2 (6 bases). CDR1 is MNHNS, CDR2 SASEGT, per germline. This CDR3 contains 13 residues. DNA of the CDR3: TGTGCCAGCAGGGAAGGGAGGACCGGGGAGCTGTTTTTT. Translated: CASREGRTGELFF.

The rearrangement links TRBV3-1 to TRBJ1-2, with D possibly being TRBD1 (6 bases). Germline V gives CDR1 LGHDT, CDR2 YNNKEL (reference sequence). Deletions cut 4 bases from V and 8 bases from J, with 17 bases between. The CDR3 spans 14 residues. The CDR3 bases are TGTGCCAGCAGCCTTCACGGACAGAACAACGGCTACACCTTC. Its protein product is CASSLHGQNNGYTF.

This clonotype showed up just a few times. The J gene is TRBJ1-2, the V gene TRBV10-3, with 8 bases identical to TRBD1. V shed 8 bases and J 8 bases; nucleotides not matched to a gene: 7. Germline CDR1 reads ENHRY; CDR2 reads SYGVKD. This CDR3 region has 12 residues. CDR3 nucleotides: TGTGCCATCGCCGGGACAGGCTGGGGCTACACCTTC. This sequence encodes CAIAGTGWGYTF.

This clonotype was counted at least ten times. The V call is TRBV20-1, the J call TRBJ1-2; D gene unclear. The V end was cut by 4 bases, the J end by 4 bases, with 13 bases between. This CDR3 spans 13 amino acids. Germline V gives CDR1 DFQATT, CDR2 SNEGSKA (reference sequence). This CDR3 is CSATRSRGYGYTF. The CDR3, as DNA: TGCAGTGCTACCCGCTCGCGGGGCTATGGCTACACCTTC.

There are a few counts of this clonotype. The V and J genes are TRBV24-1 and TRBJ2-5; perhaps D is TRBD1 or TRBD2 (5 bases each). Deletions cut 5 bases from V and 2 bases from J, with 11 bases between. CDR3 size: 14 residues. Germline assignment: CDR1 KGHDR and CDR2 SFDVKD. CDR3 nucleotides: TGTGCCACCAGTGCCCGGGGCTCTCAAGAGACCCAGTACTTC. Translating gives CATSARGSQETQYF.

The chain carries TRBV5-1 and TRBJ1-2; tentatively, D is TRBD1 (5 bases). CDR1 SGHRS and CDR2 YFSETQ come from the germline V gene. This CDR3 is built from 16 residues. The ends were cut back, 0 bases at V and 1 base at J, with 13 bases in the middle. CDR3 sequence (DNA): TGCGCCAGCAGCTTGGGGGCACTTCAGGGTAACTATGGCTACACCTTC. This gives the protein CASSLGALQGNYGYTF.

This clonotype appeared a single time. One end of the junction fails to match germline, which may point to a read error. The chain carries TRBV5-5 and TRBJ2-2; TRBD2 might be the D (5 bases). The CDR3 is made up of 17 amino acids. Germline V CDR1 and CDR2: SGHKS, YYEKEE (reference sequence). CDR3 nucleotides: TGTACCAGCAGCTTGGAGGCCGGCGGAGGCAGTCCCGGGGAGCTGTTTTTT. Its translation: CTSSLEAGGGSPGELFF.

The chain carries TRBV27 and TRBJ2-7, with 10 bases matching TRBD2. CDR1 is MNHEY and CDR2 is SMNVEV in the germline V gene (reference sequence). The CDR3 spans 13 residues. V shed 7 bases, J shed 5 bases, and the junction held 5 bases outside the gene matches. The CDR3 nucleotides are TGTGCCAGCACCTCTAGCGGGAGTCACGAGCAGTACTTC. It encodes CASTSSGSHEQYF.